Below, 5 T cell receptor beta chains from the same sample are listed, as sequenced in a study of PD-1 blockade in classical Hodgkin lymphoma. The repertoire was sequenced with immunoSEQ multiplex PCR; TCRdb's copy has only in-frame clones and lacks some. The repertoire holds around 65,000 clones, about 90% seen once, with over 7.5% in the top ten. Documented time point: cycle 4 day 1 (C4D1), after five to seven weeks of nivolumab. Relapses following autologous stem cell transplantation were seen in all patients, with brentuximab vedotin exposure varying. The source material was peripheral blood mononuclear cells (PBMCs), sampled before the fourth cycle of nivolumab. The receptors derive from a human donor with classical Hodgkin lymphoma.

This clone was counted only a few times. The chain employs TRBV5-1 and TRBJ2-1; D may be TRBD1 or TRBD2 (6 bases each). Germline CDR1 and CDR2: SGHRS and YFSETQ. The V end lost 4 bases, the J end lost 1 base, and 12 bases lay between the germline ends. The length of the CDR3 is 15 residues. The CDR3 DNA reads TGCGCCAGCAGCACGGAGGGGGAGTCCTACAATGAGCAGTTCTTC. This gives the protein CASSTEGESYNEQFF.

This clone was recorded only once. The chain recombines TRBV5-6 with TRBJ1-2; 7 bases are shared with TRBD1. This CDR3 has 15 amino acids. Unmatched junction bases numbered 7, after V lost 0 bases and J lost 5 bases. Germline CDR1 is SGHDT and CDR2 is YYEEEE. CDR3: CASSLVSSGGYGYTF. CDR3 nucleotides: TGTGCCAGCAGCTTGGTATCGTCAGGGGGTTATGGCTACACCTTC.

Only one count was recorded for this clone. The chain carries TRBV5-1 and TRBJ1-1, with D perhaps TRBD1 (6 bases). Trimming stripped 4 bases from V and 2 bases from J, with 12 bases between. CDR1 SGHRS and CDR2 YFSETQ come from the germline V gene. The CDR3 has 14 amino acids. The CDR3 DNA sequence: TGCGCCAGCAGCAACAGGACAGCAAACACTGAAGCTTTCTTT. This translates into CASSNRTANTEAFF.

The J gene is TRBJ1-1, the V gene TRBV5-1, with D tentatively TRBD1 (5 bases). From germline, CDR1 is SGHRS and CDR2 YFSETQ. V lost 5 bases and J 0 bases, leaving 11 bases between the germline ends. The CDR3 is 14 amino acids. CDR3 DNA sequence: TGCGCCAGCAGGACCGGGACCATGAACACTGAAGCTTTCTTT. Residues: CASRTGTMNTEAFF.

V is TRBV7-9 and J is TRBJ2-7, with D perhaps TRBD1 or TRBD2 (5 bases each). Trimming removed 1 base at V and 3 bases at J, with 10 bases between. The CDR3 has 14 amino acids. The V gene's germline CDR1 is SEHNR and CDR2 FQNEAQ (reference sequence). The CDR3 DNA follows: TGTGCCAGCAGCTTAGGGGGGAGCCTCTACGAGCAGTACTTC. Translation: CASSLGGSLYEQYF.